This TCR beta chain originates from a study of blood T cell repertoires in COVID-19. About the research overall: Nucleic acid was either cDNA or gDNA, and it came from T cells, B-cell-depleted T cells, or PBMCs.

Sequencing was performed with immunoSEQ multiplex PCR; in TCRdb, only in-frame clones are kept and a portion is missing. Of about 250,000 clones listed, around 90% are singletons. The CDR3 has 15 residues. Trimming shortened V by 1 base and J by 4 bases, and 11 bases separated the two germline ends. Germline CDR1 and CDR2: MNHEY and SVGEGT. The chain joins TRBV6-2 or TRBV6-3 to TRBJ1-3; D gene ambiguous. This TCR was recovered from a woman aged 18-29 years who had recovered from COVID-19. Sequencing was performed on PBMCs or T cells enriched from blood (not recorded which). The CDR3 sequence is CASSYYGLVGNTIYF. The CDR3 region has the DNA TGTGCCAGCAGTTACTACGGTCTGGTGGGAAACACCATATATTTT.